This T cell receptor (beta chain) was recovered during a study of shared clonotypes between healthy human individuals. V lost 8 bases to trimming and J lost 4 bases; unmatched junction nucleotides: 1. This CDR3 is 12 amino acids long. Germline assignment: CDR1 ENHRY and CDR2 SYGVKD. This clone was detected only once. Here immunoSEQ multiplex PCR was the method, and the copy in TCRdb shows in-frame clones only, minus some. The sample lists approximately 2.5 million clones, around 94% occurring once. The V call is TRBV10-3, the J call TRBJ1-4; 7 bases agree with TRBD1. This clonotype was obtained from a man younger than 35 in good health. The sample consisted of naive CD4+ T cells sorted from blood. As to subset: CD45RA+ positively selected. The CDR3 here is CAIGQDNEKLFF. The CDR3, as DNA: TGTGCCATCGGACAGGATAATGAAAAACTGTTTTTT.